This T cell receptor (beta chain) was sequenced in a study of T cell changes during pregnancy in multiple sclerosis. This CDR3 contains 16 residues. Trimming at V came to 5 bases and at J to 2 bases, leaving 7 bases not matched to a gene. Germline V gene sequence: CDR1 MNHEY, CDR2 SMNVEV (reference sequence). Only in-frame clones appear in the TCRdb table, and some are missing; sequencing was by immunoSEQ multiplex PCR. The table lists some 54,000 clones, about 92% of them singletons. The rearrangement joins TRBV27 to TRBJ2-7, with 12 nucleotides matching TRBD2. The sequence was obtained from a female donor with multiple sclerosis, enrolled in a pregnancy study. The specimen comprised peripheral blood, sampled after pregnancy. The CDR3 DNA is TGTGCCAGCAGTCCCCACTCTAGCGGGAGGGCCTACGAGCAGTACTTC. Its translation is CASSPHSSGRAYEQYF.